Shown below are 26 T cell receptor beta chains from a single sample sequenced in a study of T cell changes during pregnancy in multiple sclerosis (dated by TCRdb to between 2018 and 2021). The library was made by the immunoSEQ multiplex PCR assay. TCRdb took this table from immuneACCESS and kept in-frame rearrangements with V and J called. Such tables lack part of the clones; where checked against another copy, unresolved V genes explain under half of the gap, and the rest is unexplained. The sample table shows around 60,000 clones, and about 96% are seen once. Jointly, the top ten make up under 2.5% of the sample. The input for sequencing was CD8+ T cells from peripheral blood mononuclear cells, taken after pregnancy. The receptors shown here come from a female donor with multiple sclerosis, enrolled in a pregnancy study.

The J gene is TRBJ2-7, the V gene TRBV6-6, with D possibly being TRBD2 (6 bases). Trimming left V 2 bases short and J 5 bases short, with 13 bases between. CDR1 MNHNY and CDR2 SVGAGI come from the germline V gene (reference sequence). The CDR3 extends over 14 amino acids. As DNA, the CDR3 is TGTGCCAGCAGTTACCTGGCGGGACTCGACGAGCAGTACTTC. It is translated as CASSYLAGLDEQYF.

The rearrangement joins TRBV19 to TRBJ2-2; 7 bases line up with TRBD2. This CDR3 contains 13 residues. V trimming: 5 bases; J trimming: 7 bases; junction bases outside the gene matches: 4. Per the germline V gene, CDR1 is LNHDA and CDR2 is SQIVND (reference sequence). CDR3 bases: TGTGCCAGTAGTTGGGGGGAGGGCGGGGAGCTGTTTTTT. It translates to CASSWGEGGELFF.

Written as DNA, the CDR3 is TGTGCCAGCAGTCCATCGACTAGCAGCCAAGAGACCCAGTACTTC. This sequence encodes CASSPSTSSQETQYF. The chain uses TRBV27 and TRBJ2-5; 7 bases match TRBD2. The CDR3 loop spans 15 amino acids. Trimming took 5 bases from V and 1 from J; bases not matched to a gene: 7. Germline V gene lookup returns CDR1 MNHEY and CDR2 SMNVEV (reference sequence).

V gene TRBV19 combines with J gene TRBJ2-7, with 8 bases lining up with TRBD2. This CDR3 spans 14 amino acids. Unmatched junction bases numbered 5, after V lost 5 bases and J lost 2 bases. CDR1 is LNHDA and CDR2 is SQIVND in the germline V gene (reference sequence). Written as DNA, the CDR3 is TGTGCCAGTAGTCCGGCGGGAGGAGCCTACGAGCAGTACTTC. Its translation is CASSPAGGAYEQYF.

CDR3 nucleotides: TGTGCCAGCAGCTTAGTGGCCGTTTCCTACGAGCAGTACTTC. Amino acid sequence: CASSLVAVSYEQYF. V and J are TRBV7-9 and TRBJ2-7; D call uncertain. Germline lookup yields CDR1 SEHNR and CDR2 FQNEAQ (reference sequence). The CDR3 loop spans 14 amino acids. V was clipped by 1 base and J by 1 base, with 8 bases between them.

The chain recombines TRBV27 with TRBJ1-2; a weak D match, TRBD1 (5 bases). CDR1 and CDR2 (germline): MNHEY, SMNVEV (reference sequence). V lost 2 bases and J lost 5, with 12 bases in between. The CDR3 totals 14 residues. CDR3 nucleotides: TGTGCCAGCAGTTTACGGGACGGAGGGTATGGCTACACCTTC. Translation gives CASSLRDGGYGYTF.

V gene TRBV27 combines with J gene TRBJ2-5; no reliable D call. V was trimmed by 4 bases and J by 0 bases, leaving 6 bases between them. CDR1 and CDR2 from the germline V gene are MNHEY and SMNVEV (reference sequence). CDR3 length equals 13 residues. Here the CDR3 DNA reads TGTGCCAGCAGTTGGCCCTACCAAGAGACCCAGTACTTC. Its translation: CASSWPYQETQYF.

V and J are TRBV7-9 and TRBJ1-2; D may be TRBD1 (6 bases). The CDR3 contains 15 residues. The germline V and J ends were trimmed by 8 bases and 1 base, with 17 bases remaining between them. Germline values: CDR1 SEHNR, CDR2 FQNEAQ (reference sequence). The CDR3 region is CASERGGVGNYGYTF. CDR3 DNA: TGTGCCAGCGAGAGGGGGGGCGTAGGTAACTATGGCTACACCTTC.

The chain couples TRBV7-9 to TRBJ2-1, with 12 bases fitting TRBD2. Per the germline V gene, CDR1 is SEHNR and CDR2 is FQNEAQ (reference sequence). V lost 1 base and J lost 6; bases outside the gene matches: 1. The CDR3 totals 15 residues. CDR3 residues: CASSLVTSGSNEQFF. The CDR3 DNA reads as TGTGCCAGCAGCTTAGTGACTAGCGGGAGCAATGAGCAGTTCTTC.

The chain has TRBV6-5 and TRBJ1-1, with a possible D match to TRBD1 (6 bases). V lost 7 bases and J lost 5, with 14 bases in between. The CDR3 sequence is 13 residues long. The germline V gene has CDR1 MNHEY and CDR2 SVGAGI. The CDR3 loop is CASTTGYRTEAFF. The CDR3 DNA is TGTGCCAGCACCACAGGGTACCGGACTGAAGCTTTCTTT.

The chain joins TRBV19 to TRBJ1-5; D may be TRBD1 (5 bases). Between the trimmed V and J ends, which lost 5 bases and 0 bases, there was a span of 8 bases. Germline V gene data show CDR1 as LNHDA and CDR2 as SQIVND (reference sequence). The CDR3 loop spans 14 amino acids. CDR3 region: CASSPGRSNQPQHF. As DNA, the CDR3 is TGTGCCAGTAGTCCAGGGCGTAGCAATCAGCCCCAGCATTTT.

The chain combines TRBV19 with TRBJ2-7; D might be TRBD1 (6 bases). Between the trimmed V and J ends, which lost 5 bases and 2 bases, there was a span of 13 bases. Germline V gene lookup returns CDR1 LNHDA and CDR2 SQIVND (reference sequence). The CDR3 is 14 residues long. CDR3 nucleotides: TGTGCCAGTAGTCCCCGGTCAGGGGCCTACGAGCAGTACTTC. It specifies CASSPRSGAYEQYF. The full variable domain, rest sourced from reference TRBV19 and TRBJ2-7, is DGGITQSPKYLFRKEGQNVTLSCEQNLNHDAMYWYRQDPGQGLRLIYYSQIVNDFQKGDIAEGYSVSREKKESFPLTVTSAQKNPTAFYLCASSPRSGAYEQYFGPGTRLTVT.

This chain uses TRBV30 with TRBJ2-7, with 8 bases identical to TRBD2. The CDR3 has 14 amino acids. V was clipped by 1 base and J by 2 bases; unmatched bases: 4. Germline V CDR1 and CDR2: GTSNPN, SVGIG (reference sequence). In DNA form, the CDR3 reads TGTGCCTGGAGTGCGGGGGGGGGTACCTACGAGCAGTACTTC. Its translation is CAWSAGGGTYEQYF.

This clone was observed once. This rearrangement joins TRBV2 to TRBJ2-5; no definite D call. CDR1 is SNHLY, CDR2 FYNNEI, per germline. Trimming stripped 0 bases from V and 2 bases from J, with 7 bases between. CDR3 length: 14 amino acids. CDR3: CASSEASRQETQYF. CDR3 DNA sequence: TGTGCCAGCAGTGAAGCGTCCAGGCAAGAGACCCAGTACTTC. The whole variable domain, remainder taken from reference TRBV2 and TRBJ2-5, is EPEVTQTPSHQVTQMGQEVILRCVPISNHLYFYWYRQILGQKVEFLVSFYNNEISEKSEIFDDQFSVERPDGSNFTLKIRSTKLEDSAMYFCASSEASRQETQYFGPGTRLLVL.

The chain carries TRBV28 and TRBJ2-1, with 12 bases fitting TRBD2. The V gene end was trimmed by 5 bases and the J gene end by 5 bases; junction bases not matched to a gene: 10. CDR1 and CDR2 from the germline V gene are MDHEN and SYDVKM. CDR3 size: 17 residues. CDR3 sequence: CASSPGTSGLWHNEQFF. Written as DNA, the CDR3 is TGTGCCAGCAGTCCTGGGACTAGCGGGCTATGGCACAATGAGCAGTTCTTC.

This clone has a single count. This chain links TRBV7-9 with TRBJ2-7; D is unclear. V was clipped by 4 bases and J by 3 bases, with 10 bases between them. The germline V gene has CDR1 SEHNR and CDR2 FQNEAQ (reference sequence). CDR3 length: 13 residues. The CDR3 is CASSYPGNYEQYF. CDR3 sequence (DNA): TGTGCCAGCAGCTACCCCGGTAACTACGAGCAGTACTTC.

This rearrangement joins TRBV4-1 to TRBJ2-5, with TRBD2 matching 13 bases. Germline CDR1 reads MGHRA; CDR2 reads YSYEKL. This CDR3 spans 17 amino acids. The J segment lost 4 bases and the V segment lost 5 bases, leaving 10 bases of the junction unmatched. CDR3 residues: CASSWTSGSGARETQYF. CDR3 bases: TGCGCCAGCAGCTGGACTAGCGGGAGCGGGGCCCGAGAGACCCAGTACTTC.

This chain's CDR3 is CASSQDNGIRGAFF. The CDR3 DNA sequence: TGTGCCAGCAGCCAAGATAATGGAATACGGGGTGCTTTCTTT. This sequence joins TRBV4-2 and TRBJ1-1; D remains ambiguous. The ends were cut back, 0 bases at V and 11 bases at J, with 16 bases in the middle. Looked up from germline, CDR1 is LGHNA and CDR2 is YNFKEQ. The CDR3 has 14 residues.

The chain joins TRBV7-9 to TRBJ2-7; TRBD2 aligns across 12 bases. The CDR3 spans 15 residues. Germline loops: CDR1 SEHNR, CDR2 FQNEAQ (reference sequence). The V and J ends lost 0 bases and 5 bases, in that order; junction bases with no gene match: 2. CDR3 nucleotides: TGTGCCAGCAGCTTAGCGACTAGCGGGAGCCACGAGCAGTACTTC. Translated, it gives CASSLATSGSHEQYF. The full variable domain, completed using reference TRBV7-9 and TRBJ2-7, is DTGVSQNPRHKITKRGQNVTFRCDPISEHNRLYWYRQTLGQGPEFLTYFQNEAQLEKSRLLSDRFSAERPKGSFSTLEIQRTEQGDSAMYLCASSLATSGSHEQYFGPGTRLTVT.

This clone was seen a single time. CDR3 region: CASSTGRGDEEQYF. In nucleotides, the CDR3 is TGTGCCAGCAGCACCGGGAGGGGGGATGAGGAGCAGTACTTC. The chain combines TRBV9 with TRBJ2-7, with TRBD2 matching 8 bases. The V gene end was trimmed by 4 bases and the J gene end by 7 bases; junction bases not matched to a gene: 10. CDR1 SGDLS and CDR2 YYNGEE come from the germline V gene. The CDR3 runs 14 residues.

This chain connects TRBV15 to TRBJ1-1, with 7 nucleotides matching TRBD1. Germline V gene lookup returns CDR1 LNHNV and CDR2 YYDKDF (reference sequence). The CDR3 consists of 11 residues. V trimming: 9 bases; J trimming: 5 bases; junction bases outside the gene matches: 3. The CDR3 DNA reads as TGTGCCACTTCGGACAGGACTGAAGCTTTCTTT. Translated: CATSDRTEAFF.

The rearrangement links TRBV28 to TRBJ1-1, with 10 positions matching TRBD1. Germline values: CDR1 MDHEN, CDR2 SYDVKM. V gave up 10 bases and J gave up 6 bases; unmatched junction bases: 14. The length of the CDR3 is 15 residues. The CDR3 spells CATSGTGARVAEAFF. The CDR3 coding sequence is TGTGCCACCTCAGGGACAGGGGCGCGGGTCGCTGAAGCTTTCTTT.

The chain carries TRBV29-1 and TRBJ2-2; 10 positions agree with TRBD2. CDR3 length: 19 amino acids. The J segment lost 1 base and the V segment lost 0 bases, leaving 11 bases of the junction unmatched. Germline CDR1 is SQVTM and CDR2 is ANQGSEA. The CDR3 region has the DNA TGCAGCGTTGAAGATTTTGCAGCGGGAGGGCCAAGGAACACCGGGGAGCTGTTTTTT. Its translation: CSVEDFAAGGPRNTGELFF.

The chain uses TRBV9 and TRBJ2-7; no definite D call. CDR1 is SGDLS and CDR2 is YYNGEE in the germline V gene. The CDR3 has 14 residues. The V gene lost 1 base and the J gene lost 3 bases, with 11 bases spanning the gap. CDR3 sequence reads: CASSVLSNGYEQYF. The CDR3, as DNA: TGTGCCAGCAGCGTATTGTCAAACGGCTACGAGCAGTACTTC.

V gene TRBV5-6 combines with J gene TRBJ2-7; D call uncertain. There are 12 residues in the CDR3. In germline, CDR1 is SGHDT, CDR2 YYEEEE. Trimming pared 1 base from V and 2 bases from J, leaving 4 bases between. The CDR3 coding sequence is TGTGCCAGCAGCTTGTCCACCTACGAGCAGTACTTC. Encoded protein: CASSLSTYEQYF.

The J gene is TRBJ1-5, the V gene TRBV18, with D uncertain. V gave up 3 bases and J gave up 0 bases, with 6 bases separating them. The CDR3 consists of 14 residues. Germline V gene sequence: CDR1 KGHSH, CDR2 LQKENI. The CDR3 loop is CASSPLNSNQPQHF. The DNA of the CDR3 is TGTGCCAGCTCACCCCTAAATAGCAATCAGCCCCAGCATTTT.